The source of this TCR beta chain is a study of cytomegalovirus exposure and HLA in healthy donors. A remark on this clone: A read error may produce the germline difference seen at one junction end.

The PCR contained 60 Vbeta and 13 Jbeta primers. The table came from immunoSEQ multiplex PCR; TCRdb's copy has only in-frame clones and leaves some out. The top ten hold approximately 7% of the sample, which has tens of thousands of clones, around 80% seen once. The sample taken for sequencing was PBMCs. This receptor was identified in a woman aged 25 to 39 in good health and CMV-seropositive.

The chain's CDR3 is CASSGAWNRERIF. The CDR3 DNA reads TGTGCCAGCAGCGGCGCGTGGAACAGAGAAAGAATCTTC. The chain joins TRBV5-8 to TRBJ2-1; unclear D gene. From germline, CDR1 is SGHTS and CDR2 YDEGEE. The CDR3 loop spans 13 amino acids.